This TCR beta chain was captured in a study of regulatory T cells in long-lasting Graves disease. Study-wide context: Graves' patients, diagnosed recently, had received antithyroid drugs under 3 months. Study conclusions and caveats: The study found TRBV28, TRBJ1-2 and TRBJ2-5 favored in persistent disease. Among the persistent patients, some 2,900 public clonotypes were shared, more than the 950 to 1,000 shared among new patients.

Time point of the sample: newly diagnosed GD, antithyroid drugs for less than 3 months. There was RNA extracted from PBMCs, and the TCR library was made from it. TCR beta libraries were built with iRepertoire HTBI primers and Arm-PCR of CDR3 regions. MiXCR, applied by TCRdb to the multiplex PCR reads, yields one record per CDR3 protein. Of 350,000 to 550,000 distinct CDR3 sequences in the sample, under 15% are singletons; the top ten hold 16%. Germline V gene data show CDR1 as WSHSY and CDR2 as SAAADI. Trimming removed 4 bases at V and 4 bases at J, with 16 bases between. The CDR3 totals 15 residues. Details on this clonotype: Its antigen remains unidentified.

Separately, the same data were catalogued under a study of T cells in Graves' hyperthyroidism and ophthalmopathy. According to that study: Researchers defined stable Graves' hyperthyroidism as no ophthalmopathy progression within 18 months.

Sequenced here: peripheral blood mononuclear cells (PBMCs), sampled at new diagnosis, from a patient treated with antithyroid drugs. The chain links TRBV10-2 to TRBJ1-1; D is possibly TRBD1 (6 bases). The sequence came from a woman aged 30 to 39 with Graves disease. In DNA form, the CDR3 reads TGCGCCAGCAGTGTTGCGGGGGCGGTGGGCACTGAAGCTTTCTTT. Translation: CASSVAGAVGTEAFF.